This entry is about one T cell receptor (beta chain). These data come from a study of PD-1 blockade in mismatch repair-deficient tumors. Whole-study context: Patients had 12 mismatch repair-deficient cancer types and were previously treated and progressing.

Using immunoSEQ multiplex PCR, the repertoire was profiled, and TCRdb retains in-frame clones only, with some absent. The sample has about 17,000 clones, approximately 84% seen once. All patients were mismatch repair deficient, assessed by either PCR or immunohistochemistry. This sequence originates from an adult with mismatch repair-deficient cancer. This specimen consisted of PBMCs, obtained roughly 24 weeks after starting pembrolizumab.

CDR3 sequence reads: CASSPGSWTSGMIGTDTQYF. The CDR3, as DNA: TGCGCCAGCAGCCCGGGCTCTTGGACTAGCGGGATGATTGGCACAGATACGCAGTATTTT. V and J are TRBV10-2 and TRBJ2-3; the match to TRBD2 covers 12 bases. CDR1 is WSHSY, CDR2 SAAADI, per germline. This CDR3 comprises 20 residues. The V gene end was trimmed by 6 bases and the J gene end by 1 base; junction bases not matched to a gene: 17.